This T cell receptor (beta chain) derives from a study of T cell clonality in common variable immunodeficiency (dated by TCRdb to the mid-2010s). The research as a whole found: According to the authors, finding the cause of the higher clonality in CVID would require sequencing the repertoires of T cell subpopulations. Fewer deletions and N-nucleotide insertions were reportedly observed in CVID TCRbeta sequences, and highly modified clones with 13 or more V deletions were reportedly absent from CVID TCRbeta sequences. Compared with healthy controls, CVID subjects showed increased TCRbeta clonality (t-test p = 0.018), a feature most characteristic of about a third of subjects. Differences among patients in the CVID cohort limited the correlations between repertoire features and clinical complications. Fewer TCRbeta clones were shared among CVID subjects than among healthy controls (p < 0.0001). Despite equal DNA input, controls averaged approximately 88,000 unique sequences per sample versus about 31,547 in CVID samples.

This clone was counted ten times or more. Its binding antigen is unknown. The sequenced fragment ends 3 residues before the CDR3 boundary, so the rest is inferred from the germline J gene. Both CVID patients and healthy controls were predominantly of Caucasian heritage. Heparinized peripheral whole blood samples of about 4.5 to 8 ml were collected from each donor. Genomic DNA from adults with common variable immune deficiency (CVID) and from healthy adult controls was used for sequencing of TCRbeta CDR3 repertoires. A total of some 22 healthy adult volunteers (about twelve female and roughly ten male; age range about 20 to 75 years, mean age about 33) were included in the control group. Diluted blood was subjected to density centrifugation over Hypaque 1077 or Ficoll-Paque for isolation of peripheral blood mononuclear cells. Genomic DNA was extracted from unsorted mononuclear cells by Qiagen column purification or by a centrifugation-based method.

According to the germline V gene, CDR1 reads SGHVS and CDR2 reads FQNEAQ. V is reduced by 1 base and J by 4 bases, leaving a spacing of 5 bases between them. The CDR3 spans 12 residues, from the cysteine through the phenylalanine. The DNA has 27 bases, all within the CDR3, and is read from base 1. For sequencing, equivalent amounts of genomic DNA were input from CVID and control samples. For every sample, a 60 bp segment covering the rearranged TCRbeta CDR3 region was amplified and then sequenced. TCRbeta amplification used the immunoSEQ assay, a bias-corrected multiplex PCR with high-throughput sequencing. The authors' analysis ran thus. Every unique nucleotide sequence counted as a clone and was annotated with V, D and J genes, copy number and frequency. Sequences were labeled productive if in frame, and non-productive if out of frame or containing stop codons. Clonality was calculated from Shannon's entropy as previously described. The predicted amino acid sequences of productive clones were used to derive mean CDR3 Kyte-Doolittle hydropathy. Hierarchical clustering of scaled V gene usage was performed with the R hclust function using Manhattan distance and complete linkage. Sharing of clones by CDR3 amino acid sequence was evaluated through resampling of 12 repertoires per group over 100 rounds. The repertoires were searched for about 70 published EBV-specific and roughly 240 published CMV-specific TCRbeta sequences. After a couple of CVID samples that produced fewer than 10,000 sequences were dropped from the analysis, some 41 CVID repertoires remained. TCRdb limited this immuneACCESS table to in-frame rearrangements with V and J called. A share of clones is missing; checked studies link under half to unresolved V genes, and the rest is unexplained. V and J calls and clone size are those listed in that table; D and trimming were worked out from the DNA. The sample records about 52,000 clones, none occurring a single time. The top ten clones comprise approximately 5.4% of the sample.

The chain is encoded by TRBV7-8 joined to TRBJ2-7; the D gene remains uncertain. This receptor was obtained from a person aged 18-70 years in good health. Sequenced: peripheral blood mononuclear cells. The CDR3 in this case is CASSLVSYEQYF. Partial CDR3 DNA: TGTGCCAGCAGCTTAGTCAGTTACGAG.